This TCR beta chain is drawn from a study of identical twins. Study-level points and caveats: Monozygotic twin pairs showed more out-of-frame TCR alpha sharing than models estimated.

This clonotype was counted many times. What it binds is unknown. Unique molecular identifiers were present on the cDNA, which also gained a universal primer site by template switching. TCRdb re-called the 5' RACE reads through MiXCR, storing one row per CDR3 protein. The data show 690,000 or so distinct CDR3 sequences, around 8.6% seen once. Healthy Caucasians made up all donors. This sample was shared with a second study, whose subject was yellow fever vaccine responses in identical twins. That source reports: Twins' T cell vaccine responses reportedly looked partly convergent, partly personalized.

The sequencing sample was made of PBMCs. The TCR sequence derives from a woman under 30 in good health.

The CDR3 sequence is CSARGIRGDTEAFF. For the CDR3, the DNA is TGCAGTGCTAGGGGGATCAGGGGGGACACTGAAGCTTTCTTT. V usage is TRBV20-1 and J usage is TRBJ1-1, with 7 bases lining up with TRBD1. This CDR3 has 14 residues. Germline V gives CDR1 DFQATT, CDR2 SNEGSKA (reference sequence). The trim removed 3 bases at V and 3 bases at J, leaving 7 bases unmatched.